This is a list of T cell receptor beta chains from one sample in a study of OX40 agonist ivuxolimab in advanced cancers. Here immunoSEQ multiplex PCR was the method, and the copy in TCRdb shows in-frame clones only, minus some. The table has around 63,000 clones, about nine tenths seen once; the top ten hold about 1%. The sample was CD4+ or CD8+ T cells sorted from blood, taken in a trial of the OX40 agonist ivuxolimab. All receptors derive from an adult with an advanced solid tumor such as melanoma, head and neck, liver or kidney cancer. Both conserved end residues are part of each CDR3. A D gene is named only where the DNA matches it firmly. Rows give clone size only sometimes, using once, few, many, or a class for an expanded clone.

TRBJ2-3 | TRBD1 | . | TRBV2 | TGTGCCAGTAAGGGTCGACAGGGGGCAGATACGCAGTATTTT | CASKGRQGADTQYF
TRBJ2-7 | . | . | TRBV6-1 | TGTGCCAGCAGTGAAGCGCTTCATAGGGCCTACGAGCAGTACTTC | CASSEALHRAYEQYF
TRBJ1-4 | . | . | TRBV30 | TGTGCCTGGAACGGGCAGACCCGCCAAAAACTGTTTTTT | CAWNGQTRQKLFF
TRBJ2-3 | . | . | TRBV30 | TGTGCCTGGAGTGTTCAGGGAGCGAGTCAAGATACGCAGTATTTT | CAWSVQGASQDTQYF
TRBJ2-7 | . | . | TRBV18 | TGTGCCAGCTCACGGCTATTAACCTACGAGCAGTACTTC | CASSRLLTYEQYF
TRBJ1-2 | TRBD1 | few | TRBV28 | TGTGCCAGCAGTCCCGACAGGGCCCGAGGCTACACCTTC | CASSPDRARGYTF
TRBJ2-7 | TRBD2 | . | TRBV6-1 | TGTGCCAGCAGTTTGGGACTAGCGGATACCTACGAGCAGTACTTC | CASSLGLADTYEQYF
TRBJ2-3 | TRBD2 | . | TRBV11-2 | TGTGCCAGCAGCCACAGGGACGGGACTAGCGGATACACAGATACGCAGTATTTT | CASSHRDGTSGYTDTQYF
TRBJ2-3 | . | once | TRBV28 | TGTGCCAGGCAAACCTGGGACCCCGGGCCAGATACGCAGTATTTT | CARQTWDPGPDTQYF
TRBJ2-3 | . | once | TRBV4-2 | TGTGCCAGCAGCCGGGGCCAACAGGGAACAGATACGCAGTATTTT | CASSRGQQGTDTQYF
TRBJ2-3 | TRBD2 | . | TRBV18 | TGTGCCAGCTCACCTACTAGCGGGAGGGCCTTGGATACGCAGTATTTT | CASSPTSGRALDTQYF
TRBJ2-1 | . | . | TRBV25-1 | TGTGCCAGCACCTCGGAGAGGAATGAGCAGTTCTTC | CASTSERNEQFF
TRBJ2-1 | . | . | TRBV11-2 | TGTGCCAGCAGCTTAGGTACCAGTAACAATGAGCAGTTCTTC | CASSLGTSNNEQFF
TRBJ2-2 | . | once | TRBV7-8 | TGTGCCAGCAGCTTAGAGGGAACCGGGGAGCTGTTTTTT | CASSLEGTGELFF
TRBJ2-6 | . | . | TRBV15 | TGTGCCACCAGCAGGGGGGGCGGTGGTACCGTCCTGACTTTC | CATSRGGGGTVLTF
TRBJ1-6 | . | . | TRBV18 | TGTGCCAGCTCCATTACAGGGAACAATTCACCCCTCCACTTT | CASSITGNNSPLHF
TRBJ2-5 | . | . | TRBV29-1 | TGCAGCGTTGGCCAGGCCCAAGAGACCCAGTACTTC | CSVGQAQETQYF
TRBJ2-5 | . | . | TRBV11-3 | TGTGCCAGCAGCTTTTGGGGCGCGGGGGAGACCCAGTACTTC | CASSFWGAGETQYF
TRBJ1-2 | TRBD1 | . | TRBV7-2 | TGTGCCAGCAGCTTAGATGGACAGGGAGGGTATGGCTACACCTTC | CASSLDGQGGYGYTF
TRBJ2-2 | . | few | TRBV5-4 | TGTGCCAGCAGCTTAGCATCCAGGGGCACCGGGGAGCTGTTTTTT | CASSLASRGTGELFF
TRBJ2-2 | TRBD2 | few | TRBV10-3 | TGTGCCATCAGTGGGGTAGCGGGAGTGGATATCGGGGAGCTGTTTTTT | CAISGVAGVDIGELFF
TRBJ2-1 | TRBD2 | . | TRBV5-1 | TGCGCCAGCAGTTTAAGACTAGCCCAGAATGATGAGCAGTTCTTC | CASSLRLAQNDEQFF
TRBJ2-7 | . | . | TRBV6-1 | TGTGCCAGCAAGAGGGACCTACAGAGCTCCTACGAGCAGTACTTC | CASKRDLQSSYEQYF
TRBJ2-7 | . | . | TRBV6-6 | TGTGCCAGCAAAGGGGGATTAGTAGGGGGCGAGCAGTACTTC | CASKGGLVGGEQYF